Described below is a single T cell receptor beta chain sequence and its context. The data were obtained in a study of blood T cell repertoires in COVID-19. Study background: Researchers got acute and convalescent COVID-19 samples from the United States, Italy and Spain. Nucleic acid was either cDNA or gDNA, and it came from T cells, B-cell-depleted T cells, or PBMCs.

Germline values: CDR1 LNHDA, CDR2 SQIVND (reference sequence). The trim removed 3 bases at V and 1 base at J, leaving 0 bases unmatched. The CDR3 runs 15 residues. Original methodology: Amplification of reference gene primers was used by the study to estimate nucleated cell counts. Clones were read by immunoSEQ multiplex PCR, and TCRdb kept only the in-frame ones, dropping some. V and J calls plus clone size are reproduced from that table; the DNA served to infer D and trimming. The table has some 90,000 clones, roughly 86% seen once. The chain carries TRBV19 and TRBJ2-2, with 9 bases lining up with TRBD1. This receptor was identified in a human donor in a cohort sampled during active COVID-19. Material: peripheral blood. The CDR3 DNA is TGTGCCAGTAGTATGGGACAGGGGAACACCGGGGAGCTGTTTTTT. Protein product: CASSMGQGNTGELFF.